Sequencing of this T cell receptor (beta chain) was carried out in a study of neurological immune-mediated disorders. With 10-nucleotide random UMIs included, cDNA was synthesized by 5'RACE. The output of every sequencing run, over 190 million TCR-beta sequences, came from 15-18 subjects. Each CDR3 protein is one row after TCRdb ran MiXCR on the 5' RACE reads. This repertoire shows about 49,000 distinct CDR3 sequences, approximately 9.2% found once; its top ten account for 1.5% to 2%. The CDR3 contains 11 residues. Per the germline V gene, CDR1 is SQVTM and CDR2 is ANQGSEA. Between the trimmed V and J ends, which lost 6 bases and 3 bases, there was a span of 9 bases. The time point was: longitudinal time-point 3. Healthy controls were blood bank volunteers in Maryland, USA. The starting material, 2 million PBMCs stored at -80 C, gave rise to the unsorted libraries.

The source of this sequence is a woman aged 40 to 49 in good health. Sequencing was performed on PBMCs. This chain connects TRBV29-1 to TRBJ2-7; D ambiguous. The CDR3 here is CSVRNGYEQYF. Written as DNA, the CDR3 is TGCAGCGTCCGAAACGGCTACGAGCAGTACTTC.